Following are 26 T cell receptor beta chains from one sample sequenced in a study of neurological immune-mediated disorders. TCRdb re-derived calls from the 5' RACE reads in MiXCR, one entry per CDR3 protein. The profile shows about 74,000 distinct CDR3 sequences, 4% to 6% of them singletons. The sample consisted of PBMCs. Receptors were obtained from a man between 18 and 35 years old with multiple sclerosis.

About this clonotype itself: A junction boundary mismatches the germline segment, possibly from a read error. This chain uses TRBV20-1 with TRBJ1-5; 7 positions match TRBD1. The CDR3 contains 13 residues. Germline V lookup: CDR1 DFQATT, CDR2 SNEGSKA (reference sequence). CDR3 in DNA: TGCAGTGCTAGCCGGGACAGCGATCAGCCCCAGAATTTT. Translation: CSASRDSDQPQNF.

The sample holds many counts of this clonotype. The chain links TRBV20-1 to TRBJ1-6; unclear D gene. The germline V gene encodes CDR1 DFQATT and CDR2 SNEGSKA (reference sequence). This CDR3 is 13 amino acids long. Trimming removed 1 base at V and 10 bases at J, with 11 bases between. The CDR3 DNA reads as TGCAGTGCTAGAGGGGCAAGTGAATCACCCCTCCACTTT. This encodes CSARGASESPLHF.

This clonotype was counted at least ten times. This chain connects TRBV4-3 to TRBJ1-1; D not resolved. The CDR3 is 14 residues long. Germline loops: CDR1 LGHNA, CDR2 YSLEER. V gave up 3 bases and J gave up 1 base, with 9 bases separating them. CDR3 nucleotide sequence: TGCGCCAGCAGCCAGGCAGGAAGGAACACTGAAGCTTTCTTT. Its translation: CASSQAGRNTEAFF.

The table lists this clonotype with many counts. The chain is built from TRBV7-2 and TRBJ1-5, with a weak D call TRBD1 (6 bases). CDR3 size: 15 residues. V lost 7 bases and J 2 bases, leaving 15 bases between the germline ends. Germline CDR1 SGHTA, CDR2 FQGNSA. The chain's CDR3 is CASTKEGGGNQPQHF. CDR3 bases: TGTGCCAGCACAAAAGAGGGGGGTGGCAATCAGCCCCAGCATTTT.

In its sample, this clonotype was seen many times. The chain combines TRBV27 with TRBJ2-1; 14 bases line up with TRBD2. After removal of 6 bases from V and 5 bases from J, the junction contained 15 bases not matched to a gene. The CDR3 runs to 19 residues. The V gene's germline CDR1 is MNHEY and CDR2 SMNVEV (reference sequence). The chain's CDR3 is CASRDRGLTSGRVHNEQFF. In DNA form, the CDR3 reads TGTGCCAGCAGAGACAGGGGGCTGACTAGCGGGAGGGTCCACAATGAGCAGTTCTTC.

This clonotype was detected many times. It may be a read error: a sequence one base away is much more abundant. The chain is built from TRBV20-1 and TRBJ2-5; 7 positions agree with TRBD2. CDR1 DFQATT and CDR2 SNEGSKA come from the germline V gene (reference sequence). This CDR3 contains 14 residues. The V segment lost 0 bases and the J segment 4 bases; nucleotides outside the gene matches: 5. The CDR3 DNA reads as TGCAGTGCTAGAGATCGGATAGCGGGAGAGACCCAGTACTTC. It yields the protein CSARDRIAGETQYF.

This clonotype appeared many times. The V call is TRBV7-2, the J call TRBJ2-5, with 12 positions matching TRBD1. The V and J ends lost 4 bases and 7 bases, in that order; junction bases with no gene match: 7. Germline V lookup: CDR1 SGHTA, CDR2 FQGNSA. This CDR3 has 15 amino acids. In DNA form, the CDR3 reads TGTGCCAGCAGCTCGGGACAGGGGGCGAGAGGGACCCAGTACTTC. As protein: CASSSGQGARGTQYF.

Many counts were recorded for this clonotype. The chain carries TRBV9 and TRBJ2-5; maybe TRBD2 (6 bases). The CDR3 has 14 residues. The V gene's germline CDR1 is SGDLS and CDR2 YYNGEE. V lost 0 bases and J lost 5, with 11 bases in between. CDR3 in DNA: TGTGCCAGCAGCGTAGCGGGGGACCTGGAGACCCAGTACTTC. Translating gives CASSVAGDLETQYF. The full variable domain, completed using reference TRBV9 and TRBJ2-5, is DSGVTQTPKHLITATGQRVTLRCSPRSGDLSVYWYQQSLDQGLQFLIQYYNGEERAKGNILERFSAQQFPDLHSELNLSSLELGDSALYFCASSVAGDLETQYFGPGTRLLVL.

To note about this clonotype: This may arise from a read error, as a much more abundant clone is one base away. The CDR3 loop is CASRSTGELFF. CDR3 sequence (DNA): TGTGCCAGCAGAAGTACCGGGGAGCTGTTTTTT. V usage is TRBV3-1 and J usage is TRBJ2-2; D is unresolved. The V gene lost 6 bases and the J gene lost 5 bases, with 4 bases spanning the gap. CDR1 and CDR2 from the germline V gene are LGHDT and YNNKEL (reference sequence). The length of the CDR3 is 11 residues.

This clonotype occurred many times. V gene TRBV7-2 combines with J gene TRBJ1-5; tentatively, D is TRBD1 (5 bases). Trimming removed 5 bases at V and 0 bases at J, with 17 bases between. The CDR3 is 17 residues long. The germline CDR1 and CDR2 sequences are SGHTA and FQGNSA. The CDR3 loop is CASSVVRGDYSNQPQHF. DNA of the CDR3: TGTGCCAGCAGCGTCGTTAGGGGCGATTATAGCAATCAGCCCCAGCATTTT.

There are many counts of this clonotype. J is TRBJ1-1 and V is TRBV7-2; 9 nucleotides agree with TRBD1. Germline V gene lookup returns CDR1 SGHTA and CDR2 FQGNSA. With 5 bases clipped from V and 6 bases from J, the junction kept 4 bases outside the gene matches. The CDR3 runs to 13 residues. Written as DNA, the CDR3 is TGTGCCAGCAGCCTGGGACAGGGCGCTGAAGCTTTCTTT. It encodes CASSLGQGAEAFF.

This clonotype was counted at least ten times. The V call is TRBV20-1, the J call TRBJ1-3; D may be TRBD1 (5 bases). The CDR3 covers 14 residues. With 1 base removed from V and 4 bases from J, the gap between germline ends came to 11 bases. Germline V gene data show CDR1 as DFQATT and CDR2 as SNEGSKA (reference sequence). This CDR3 is CSARGEGSGNTIYF. CDR3 bases: TGCAGTGCTAGAGGGGAGGGGTCAGGAAACACCATATATTTT.

With respect to this clonotype: Possible read error: a much larger clone is one base away. This sequence joins TRBV6-2 or TRBV6-3 and TRBJ2-1, with TRBD2 matching 10 bases. The CDR3 length is 18 residues. Germline CDR1 MNHEY, CDR2 SVGEGT. The CDR3, as DNA: TGTGTCAGCATACCAGCGGGAGGGCCGGGGGTGAATTACAATGAGCAGTTCTTC. It yields the protein CVSIPAGGPGVNYNEQFF.

This clonotype has ten or more counts. The chain links TRBV10-2 to TRBJ1-2, with 9 positions matching TRBD1. Trimming at V came to 6 bases and at J to 0 bases, leaving 11 bases not matched to a gene. The CDR3 is 17 amino acids. CDR1 is WSHSY and CDR2 is SAAADI in the germline V gene. This CDR3 reads CASRVHGQGLANYGYTF. The CDR3 coding sequence is TGCGCCAGCAGGGTCCATGGACAGGGGTTAGCTAACTATGGCTACACCTTC.

This clonotype was counted many times. This rearrangement joins TRBV29-1 to TRBJ2-3; perhaps TRBD2 as D (7 bases). Trimming removed 7 bases from V and 1 base from J, with 18 bases in between. The germline gives CDR1 SQVTM, CDR2 ANQGSEA. The CDR3 is 15 amino acids. In DNA form, the CDR3 reads TGCAGCGCCGAGGGGGGGGGTCGAGGCACAGATACGCAGTATTTT. Amino acids: CSAEGGGRGTDTQYF.

The gene calls are TRBV5-1 and TRBJ2-1; TRBD2 matches 10 bases. The V and J ends lost 2 bases and 8 bases, in that order; junction bases with no gene match: 10. Germline V gene data show CDR1 as SGHRS and CDR2 as YFSETQ. This CDR3 has 16 amino acids. DNA of the CDR3: TGCGCCAGCAGCTTACCTAGCGGGAGAGGTATGGATGAGCAGTTCTTC. Its protein product is CASSLPSGRGMDEQFF.

Ten or more counts support this clonotype. Sequence at one end of the junction differs from germline and may be a read error. The CDR3 loop reads CASSLGQGEQPQNF. CDR3 nucleotides: TGCGCCAGCAGCTTGGGACAGGGAGAGCAGCCCCAGAATTTT. The chain employs TRBV5-1 and TRBJ1-5, with TRBD1 identical over 7 bases. Germline V gene lookup returns CDR1 SGHRS and CDR2 YFSETQ. The CDR3 length is 14 residues.

There are many counts of this clonotype. The chain links TRBV29-1 to TRBJ2-3; 10 bases are shared with TRBD2. Germline values: CDR1 SQVTM, CDR2 ANQGSEA. The trim removed 2 bases at V and 11 bases at J, leaving 13 bases unmatched. This CDR3 comprises 15 residues. CDR3 loop: CSVESSGSPGRRQYF. Here the CDR3 DNA reads TGCAGCGTTGAATCTAGCGGGAGCCCCGGGAGGAGGCAGTATTTT.

The chain recombines TRBV10-3 with TRBJ2-2, with D perhaps matching TRBD1 (5 bases). The CDR3 totals 13 residues. V was trimmed by 11 bases and J by 2 bases, leaving 12 bases between them. Germline V gene lookup returns CDR1 ENHRY and CDR2 SYGVKD. CDR3 nucleotides: TGTGCCTTGGGGCTAACTAACACCGGGGAGCTGTTTTTT. The encoded protein is CALGLTNTGELFF.

This clonotype was detected many times. The chain employs TRBV7-2 and TRBJ2-3, with D hard to call. Trimming took 5 bases from V and 4 from J, leaving 13 bases between them. CDR3 length: 14 residues. Germline V gene data show CDR1 as SGHTA and CDR2 as FQGNSA. In DNA form, the CDR3 reads TGTGCCAGCAGCCCCTATCCCACCGCAGATACGCAGTATTTT. Residues: CASSPYPTADTQYF. The full variable domain, in which reference TRBV7-2 and TRBJ2-3 provide the parts outside the CDR3, is GAGVSQSPSNKVTEKGKDVELRCDPISGHTALYWYRQSLGQGLEFLIYFQGNSAPDKSGLPSDRFSAERTGGSVSTLTIQRTQQEDSAVYLCASSPYPTADTQYFGPGTRLTVL.

V gene TRBV6-1 combines with J gene TRBJ1-1; 8 nucleotides match TRBD1. V gave up 5 bases and J gave up 1 base; unmatched junction bases: 6. The germline gives CDR1 MNHNS, CDR2 SASEGT. The CDR3 consists of 15 residues. CDR3 amino acids: CASSLQGATNTEAFF. DNA of the CDR3: TGTGCCAGCAGTCTTCAGGGGGCCACGAACACTGAAGCTTTCTTT.

This clonotype was found many times. This chain links TRBV3-1 with TRBJ1-2; D is uncertain. V was shortened by 2 bases and J by 3 bases, with 4 bases between the two germline ends. The germline CDR1 and CDR2 sequences are LGHDT and YNNKEL (reference sequence). The length of the CDR3 is 12 residues. The DNA for the CDR3 is TGTGCCAGCAGCCAAAGTGACTATGGCTACACCTTC. Translating gives CASSQSDYGYTF.

This clonotype was picked up many times. The chain uses TRBV5-1 and TRBJ2-7, with D tentatively TRBD1 (6 bases). The V end lost 4 bases, the J end lost 4 bases, and 15 bases lay between the germline ends. Looked up from germline, CDR1 is SGHRS and CDR2 is YFSETQ. The CDR3 is made up of 14 amino acids. CDR3 amino acids: CASSTAGASYEQYF. The CDR3 DNA reads as TGCGCCAGCAGCACGGCAGGGGCCTCTTACGAGCAGTACTTC.

There are many counts of this clonotype. This chain uses TRBV29-1 with TRBJ2-5; TRBD2 matches 7 bases. CDR3 length equals 11 residues. Germline V gene data show CDR1 as SQVTM and CDR2 as ANQGSEA. The V gene end was trimmed by 6 bases and the J gene end by 5 bases; junction bases not matched to a gene: 3. The CDR3 protein is CSVGRGETQYF. The CDR3 nucleotides read TGCAGCGTGGGGAGGGGTGAGACCCAGTACTTC.

This clonotype was recorded many times. The J gene is TRBJ1-3, the V gene TRBV9; 8 nucleotides line up with TRBD1. The CDR3 covers 14 residues. The V gene's germline CDR1 is SGDLS and CDR2 YYNGEE. V shed 0 bases and J 4 bases; nucleotides not matched to a gene: 0. This CDR3 is CASSVGQGGNTIYF. For the CDR3, the DNA is TGTGCCAGCAGCGTAGGACAGGGGGGAAACACCATATATTTT.

The sample holds a few counts of this clonotype. This chain connects TRBV7-2 to TRBJ1-6; D possibly corresponds to TRBD1 (6 bases). This CDR3 spans 19 amino acids. Trimming removed 1 base at V and 3 bases at J, with 19 bases between. Germline CDR1 reads SGHTA; CDR2 reads FQGNSA. The CDR3 bases are TGTGCCAGCAGCTTAGGGGGGGTTGACAGGACCTACTATAATTCACCCCTCCACTTT. It translates to CASSLGGVDRTYYNSPLHF.